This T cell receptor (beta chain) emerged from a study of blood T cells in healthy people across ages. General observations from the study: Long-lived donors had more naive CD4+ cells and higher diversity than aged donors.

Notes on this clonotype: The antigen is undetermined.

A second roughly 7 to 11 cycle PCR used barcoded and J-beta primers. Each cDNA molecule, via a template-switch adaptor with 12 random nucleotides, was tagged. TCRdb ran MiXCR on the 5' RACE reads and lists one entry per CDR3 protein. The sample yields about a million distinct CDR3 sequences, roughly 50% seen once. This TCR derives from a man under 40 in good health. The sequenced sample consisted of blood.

The CDR3, as DNA: TGTGCCACCACAGAGACCTTAGGGACTAGCGGAGCATACGAGCAGTACTTC. Translation: CATTETLGTSGAYEQYF. The chain uses TRBV24-1 and TRBJ2-7; 11 bases are shared with TRBD2. The CDR3 sequence is 17 residues long. Germline V gene data show CDR1 as KGHDR and CDR2 as SFDVKD. After removal of 8 bases from V and 4 bases from J, the junction contained 15 bases not matched to a gene.